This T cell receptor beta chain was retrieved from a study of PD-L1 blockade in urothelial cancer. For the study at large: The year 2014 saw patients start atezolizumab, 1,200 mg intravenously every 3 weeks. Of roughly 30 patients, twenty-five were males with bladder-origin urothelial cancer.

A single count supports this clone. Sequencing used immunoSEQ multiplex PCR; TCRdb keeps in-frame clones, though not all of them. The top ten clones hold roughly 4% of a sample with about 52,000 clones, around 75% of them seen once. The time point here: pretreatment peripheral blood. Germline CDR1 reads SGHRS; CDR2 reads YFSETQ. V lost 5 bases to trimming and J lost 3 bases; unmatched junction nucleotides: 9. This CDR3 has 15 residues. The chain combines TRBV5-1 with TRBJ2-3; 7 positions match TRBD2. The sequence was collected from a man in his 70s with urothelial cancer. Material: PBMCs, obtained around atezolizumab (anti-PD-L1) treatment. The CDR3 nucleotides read TGCGCCAGCAGGAGGGAGGGAGGCGTAACAGATACGCAGTATTTT. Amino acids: CASRREGGVTDTQYF.